This T cell receptor (beta chain) was sequenced for a study of cytomegalovirus exposure and HLA in healthy donors. Findings and limits, study-wide: A few chains tied to CMV proved CMV antigen-specific in vitro. Cytomegalovirus association was listed for 164 TCR beta chains. Available immune exposure information was restricted to CMV serostatus only.

Worth noting for this clone: Antigen: not known.

As for the donors, each was a healthy bone marrow donor. Amplification used 60 Vbeta primers and 13 Jbeta primers. Method: immunoSEQ multiplex PCR; TCRdb's copy keeps in-frame clones and lacks some. The data contain some 34,000 clones, over 60% of them singletons. This receptor was identified in a man in his forties in good health and CMV-seropositive. The sample taken for sequencing was PBMCs.

As DNA, the CDR3 is TGTGCCATCAGTGATCGGAGCTCCTACGAGCAGTACTTC. Translation: CAISDRSSYEQYF. The rearrangement links TRBV10-3 to TRBJ2-7; D is ambiguous. CDR1 ENHRY and CDR2 SYGVKD come from the germline V gene. V lost 3 bases to trimming and J lost 0 bases, with 6 bases between them. The CDR3 runs 13 residues.